This entry features one T cell receptor beta chain sequence. CDR1 is LGHNA, CDR2 YNFKEQ, per germline. J gave up 6 bases and V 5 bases, and 15 bases lay outside the gene matches. The length of the CDR3 is 17 residues. These data belong to a study of OX40 agonist ivuxolimab in advanced cancers. Sequencing used immunoSEQ multiplex PCR; TCRdb keeps in-frame clones, though not all of them. The sample yields some 57,000 clones, roughly 86% seen once. The specimen was CD4+ or CD8+ T cells sorted from blood, collected in a trial of the OX40 agonist ivuxolimab. The receptor was derived from an adult with an advanced solid tumor such as melanoma, head and neck, liver or kidney cancer. The rearrangement links TRBV4-2 to TRBJ2-1; TRBD1 agrees at 8 bases. CDR3 in DNA: TGTGCCAGCAGCTTGGTCAGGGGGCCCCACACAAGCAATGAGCAGTTCTTC. Translation gives CASSLVRGPHTSNEQFF.